A single sample is the source of the 14 T cell receptor beta chains below, sequenced in a study of CD8+ T cells in alopecia areata. Reverse transcribed after extraction, RNA yielded cDNA as the sequencing template. TCRdb's copy holds only in-frame clones and misses some; the assay was immunoSEQ multiplex PCR. The repertoire holds fewer than 100,000 clones, with about 45% as singletons. The material sequenced was CD4+ T cells sorted from blood. The receptor source for this set is a human donor with alopecia areata.

In this sample, this clone turned up a few times. The rearrangement joins TRBV7-2 to TRBJ2-2; D may be TRBD1 (6 bases). The V end was cut by 6 bases, the J end by 1 base, with 18 bases between. CDR3 size: 17 residues. Looked up from germline, CDR1 is SGHTA and CDR2 is FQGNSA. As DNA, the CDR3 is TGTGCCAGCAGTCAAAAAGGGACAAGATGGAACACCGGGGAGCTGTTTTTT. This sequence encodes CASSQKGTRWNTGELFF.

This clone was seen a few times. The J gene is TRBJ2-7, the V gene TRBV29-1, with D possibly matching TRBD1 (6 bases). With 4 bases removed from V and 2 bases from J, the gap between germline ends came to 12 bases. This CDR3 spans 13 amino acids. The germline gives CDR1 SQVTM, CDR2 ANQGSEA. This chain's CDR3 is CSVGDIGPYEQYF. CDR3 sequence (DNA): TGCAGCGTTGGGGACATCGGACCCTACGAGCAGTACTTC.

The V and J genes are TRBV11-2 and TRBJ2-6; no reliable D call. V dropped 3 bases and J dropped 2 bases, with 14 bases sitting between them. From germline, CDR1 is SGHAT and CDR2 FQNNGV. The CDR3 runs to 17 residues. The CDR3 loop is CASSLKLPRPGANVLTF. CDR3 bases: TGTGCCAGCAGCTTGAAACTGCCCCGCCCTGGGGCCAACGTCCTGACTTTC.

CDR3 sequence reads: CSVRAGGQETQYF. CDR3 bases: TGCAGCGTTCGCGCGGGGGGACAAGAGACCCAGTACTTC. This chain uses TRBV29-1 with TRBJ2-5, with 8 positions matching TRBD2. V shed 5 bases, J shed 2 bases, and the junction held 4 bases outside the gene matches. The germline V gene has CDR1 SQVTM and CDR2 ANQGSEA. CDR3 length equals 13 residues.

This clone is medium-sized by share. The chain joins TRBV28 to TRBJ2-3, with D perhaps TRBD1 (6 bases). The V gene's germline CDR1 is MDHEN and CDR2 SYDVKM. V was pared by 6 bases and J by 4 bases, with 17 bases between. There are 15 residues in the CDR3. Here the CDR3 DNA reads TGTGCCAGCAGCTCCGGGACACTGGGAGCAGATACGCAGTATTTT. Its protein product is CASSSGTLGADTQYF.

The chain carries TRBV18 and TRBJ1-1, with 7 bases identical to TRBD1. Trimming removed 4 bases from V and 5 bases from J; junction bases left unmatched: 4. This CDR3 has 13 amino acids. From germline, CDR1 is KGHSH and CDR2 LQKENI. CDR3 coding DNA: TGTGCCAGCTCACAGGGGGCGCGTACTGAAGCTTTCTTT. Protein: CASSQGARTEAFF.

V and J are TRBV6-1 and TRBJ2-5, with D uncertain. The CDR3 has 14 amino acids. V shed 6 bases and J shed 5 bases, with 16 bases lying between them. The germline gives CDR1 MNHNS, CDR2 SASEGT. In nucleotides, the CDR3 is TGTGCCAGCAGCCCGGGCCGGATTGTGGAGACCCAGTACTTC. This gives the protein CASSPGRIVETQYF.

This clone has at least ten counts. The chain is built from TRBV5-1 and TRBJ2-4; D is uncertain. Trimming removed 4 bases from V and 6 bases from J, with 17 bases in between. Looked up from germline, CDR1 is SGHRS and CDR2 is YFSETQ. The CDR3 has 15 residues. CDR3 in amino acids: CASSDGRDTGNIQYF. The CDR3 coding sequence is TGCGCCAGCAGCGATGGACGAGACACGGGAAACATTCAGTACTTC.

This clone has more than one count but fewer than ten. The gene calls are TRBV29-1 and TRBJ1-2; 7 positions agree with TRBD1. Germline V CDR1 and CDR2: SQVTM, ANQGSEA. The CDR3 is 12 residues long. V gave up 4 bases and J gave up 1 base; unmatched junction bases: 0. In nucleotides, the CDR3 is TGCAGCGTTGGACAGGGTAACTATGGCTACACCTTC. Its translation is CSVGQGNYGYTF.

This clone showed up just a few times. This chain's CDR3 is CSVEVEGYEQYF. The CDR3, as DNA: TGCAGCGTTGAAGTTGAAGGCTACGAGCAGTACTTC. The rearrangement joins TRBV29-1 to TRBJ2-7; D unresolved. The CDR3 has 12 residues. The V gene lost 1 base and the J gene lost 3 bases, with 7 bases spanning the gap. Germline V lookup: CDR1 SQVTM, CDR2 ANQGSEA.

This chain connects TRBV10-3 to TRBJ2-7, with TRBD1 matching 8 bases. The CDR3 sequence is 14 residues long. V lost 7 bases, J lost 0 bases, and 5 bases stayed unmatched. Germline V gene data show CDR1 as ENHRY and CDR2 as SYGVKD. The CDR3 DNA sequence: TGTGCCATCAAAGCCGGGACAGGCTCCTACGAGCAGTACTTC. Translation gives CAIKAGTGSYEQYF.

The chain uses TRBV29-1 and TRBJ2-7; TRBD1 aligns across 8 bases. Trimming took 7 bases from V and 3 from J; bases not matched to a gene: 8. Germline CDR1 SQVTM, CDR2 ANQGSEA. This CDR3 contains 13 residues. This chain's CDR3 is CSAGQGRSYEQYF. CDR3 in DNA: TGCAGCGCTGGACAGGGACGTAGCTACGAGCAGTACTTC.

As regards this clone: At the DNA level, this CDR3 is encoded by other sequences in the same sample as well. The V call is TRBV30, the J call TRBJ2-5; D unresolved. Germline assignment: CDR1 GTSNPN and CDR2 SVGIG (reference sequence). This CDR3 has 10 amino acids. V gave up 3 bases and J gave up 5 bases, with 4 bases separating them. CDR3 in amino acids: CAWSRETQYF. CDR3 nucleotides: TGTGCCTGGAGCAGGGAGACCCAGTACTTC.

This chain uses TRBV5-1 with TRBJ1-5, with D perhaps TRBD1 (5 bases). The CDR3 totals 14 residues. Deletions cut 0 bases from V and 3 bases from J, with 7 bases between. Germline V gene sequence: CDR1 SGHRS, CDR2 YFSETQ. The CDR3 nucleotides are TGCGCCAGCAGCTTGGGGGACCACAATCAGCCCCAGCATTTT. Translation: CASSLGDHNQPQHF.